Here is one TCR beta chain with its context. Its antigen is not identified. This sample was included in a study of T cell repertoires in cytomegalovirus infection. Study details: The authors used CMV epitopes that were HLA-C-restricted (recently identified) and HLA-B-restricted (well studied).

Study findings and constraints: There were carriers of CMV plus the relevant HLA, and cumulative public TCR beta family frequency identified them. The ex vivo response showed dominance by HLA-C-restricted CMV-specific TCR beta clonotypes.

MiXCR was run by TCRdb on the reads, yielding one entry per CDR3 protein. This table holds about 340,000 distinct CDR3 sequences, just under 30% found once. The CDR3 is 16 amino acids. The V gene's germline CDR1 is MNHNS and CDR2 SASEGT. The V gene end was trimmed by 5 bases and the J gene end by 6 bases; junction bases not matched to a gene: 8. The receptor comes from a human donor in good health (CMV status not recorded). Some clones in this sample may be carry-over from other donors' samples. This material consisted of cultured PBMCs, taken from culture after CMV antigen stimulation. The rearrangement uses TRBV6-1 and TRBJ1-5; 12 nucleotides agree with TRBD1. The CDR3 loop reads CASSPTWDRGRQPQHF. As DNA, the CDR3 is TGTGCCAGCAGTCCGACCTGGGACAGGGGGCGTCAGCCCCAGCATTTT.